This is a list of T cell receptor beta chains from one sample in a study of blood T cells in healthy people across ages. A single record per CDR3 protein comes from TCRdb applying MiXCR to the 5' RACE reads. This table has about 1.8 million distinct CDR3 sequences, about 49% appearing once. The material sequenced was blood. These receptors originate from a woman aged 40 to 50 in good health. The CDR3 runs from the conserved cysteine through the conserved F or W. A D gene is named only where the DNA matches it firmly. A clone size is listed for some rows: how often the clone was seen (once, few, many), or a class if it is expanded.

TRBV9	TRBJ2-3	.	.	TGTGCCAGCAGCGTATTCCCGCGTAACACAGATACGCAGTATTTT	CASSVFPRNTDTQYF
TRBV6-6	TRBJ2-1	TRBD1	.	TGTGCCAGCAGTCTCAGGGACAGGGAGGTAGGTGAGCAGTTCTTC	CASSLRDREVGEQFF
TRBV10-3	TRBJ2-7	TRBD2	few	TGTGCCATCAGTGGGCCTAGCGGGGGACATTACGAGCAGTACTTC	CAISGPSGGHYEQYF
TRBV5-1	TRBJ2-1	TRBD2	few	TGCGCCAGCAGCTTGGAGGGGATAGCGGGGGCTCGGGAGCAGTTCTTC	CASSLEGIAGAREQFF
TRBV6-6	TRBJ1-1	.	.	TGTGCCAGCAGTTACTCGCTGGGGGTCACTGAAGCTTTCTTT	CASSYSLGVTEAFF
TRBV18	TRBJ2-4	.	few	TGTGCCAGCTCACCTGGCCGCCAGGACCTCCTAGCCAAAAACATTCAGTACTTC	CASSPGRQDLLAKNIQYF
TRBV28	TRBJ2-1	.	few	TGTGCCAGCAGTTTCGTTCCTCAGTCCTACAATGAGCAGTTCTTC	CASSFVPQSYNEQFF
TRBV27	TRBJ2-5	TRBD2	.	TGTGCCAGCAGTTTGACAGGACTAGCGCAAGAGACCCAGTACTTC	CASSLTGLAQETQYF
TRBV27	TRBJ2-5	.	.	TGTGCCAGCGGCAAACCGTACCAAGAGACCCAGTACTTC	CASGKPYQETQYF
TRBV19	TRBJ2-1	TRBD1	.	TGTGCCAGTAGAGGGACAGGGGTTGGTGAGCAGTTCTTC	CASRGTGVGEQFF
TRBV20-1	TRBJ1-6	.	.	TGCAGTGCTAGAGATAGTGGAAAAGGCAGGCCCGATTCACCCCTCCACTTT	CSARDSGKGRPDSPLHF
TRBV7-2	TRBJ2-7	TRBD1	few	TGTGCCAGCAGCTTATCCGGGACAGAAAAGTCCTACGAGCAGTACTTC	CASSLSGTEKSYEQYF
TRBV5-1	TRBJ2-7	TRBD1	.	TGCGCCAGCAGCCCCCTGACAGGGGCTTGGAACGAGCAGTACTTC	CASSPLTGAWNEQYF
TRBV5-1	TRBJ2-5	.	.	TGCGCCAGCAGCACCTCCCCGGGCCGCCGAGAGACCCAGTACTTC	CASSTSPGRRETQYF
TRBV6-5	TRBJ2-7	TRBD1	few	TGTGCCAGCAGTACGACAGGGGATGATGAGCAGTACTTC	CASSTTGDDEQYF
TRBV4-3	TRBJ2-4	TRBD1	many	TGCGCCAGCAGCCACATTTGGACAGGACAAAACATTCAGTACTTC	CASSHIWTGQNIQYF
TRBV6-5	TRBJ2-7	.	few	TGTGCCAGCAGTCTCCAGGTTCTCTCCTACGAGCAGTACTTC	CASSLQVLSYEQYF
TRBV29-1	TRBJ1-5	TRBD1	.	TGCAGCGTTGTCCCAGGGGGCGGAATAAATCAGCCCCAGCATTTT	CSVVPGGGINQPQHF
TRBV6-1	TRBJ2-5	.	.	TGTGCCAGCAGTGAACTCGGCAGGGGGGATCAAGAGACCCAGTACTTC	CASSELGRGDQETQYF
TRBV9	TRBJ2-5	TRBD1	.	TGTGCCAGCAGCACCCAGGGGGCCCAGTACTTC	CASSTQGAQYF
TRBV12-3/TRBV12-4	TRBJ1-2	.	.	TGTGCCAGCAGCCCGGACAGAGCCCAATTCTATGGCTACACCTTC	CASSPDRAQFYGYTF
TRBV4-3	TRBJ1-2	.	few	TGCGCCAGCAGCCAAGATCCCCAGGTCGTTAACTATGGCTACACCTTC	CASSQDPQVVNYGYTF
TRBV7-3	TRBJ2-1	.	.	TGTGCCAGCAGCCTCAAAGGGACTCCGAGCTCCTACAATGAGCAGTTCTTC	CASSLKGTPSSYNEQFF
TRBV12-3/TRBV12-4	TRBJ1-2	.	.	TGTGCCAGCAGTTCCCAGGGGACGGTTAACTATGGCTACACCTTC	CASSSQGTVNYGYTF
TRBV29-1	TRBJ2-5	TRBD1	.	TGCAGCGTCTCGATGGTGACAGGGGGATTGGAGACCCAGTACTTC	CSVSMVTGGLETQYF
TRBV7-2	TRBJ2-5	.	.	TGTGCCAGCAGCACCCCAGGGGGACTTCAAGAGACCCAGTACTTC	CASSTPGGLQETQYF
TRBV6-2/TRBV6-3	TRBJ2-5	.	.	TGTGCCAGCAGCGGCTTTGGACAGATAAAGCAAGAGACCCAGTACTTC	CASSGFGQIKQETQYF
TRBV7-9	TRBJ2-1	.	few	TGTGCCAGCAGCTTAGAAGGACCTCGTAGCGATGAGCAGTTCTTC	CASSLEGPRSDEQFF
TRBV20-1	TRBJ1-5	TRBD1	.	TGCAGTGCGAACCCGACGGGACAGCACAATCAGCCCCAGCATTTT	CSANPTGQHNQPQHF
TRBV12-3/TRBV12-4	TRBJ2-1	TRBD2	few	TGTGCCAGCAGTTTCAGCGGGGGGAGCTCCTACAATGAGCAGTTCTTC	CASSFSGGSSYNEQFF
TRBV5-1	TRBJ2-4	.	.	TGCGCCAGCAGCTCACAAGATGAGGGGTTAAACATTCAGTACTTC	CASSSQDEGLNIQYF
TRBV28	TRBJ1-2	.	.	TGTGCCAGCAGTTCCCCCGTCTATGGCTACACCTTC	CASSSPVYGYTF
TRBV4-3	TRBJ1-6	.	.	TGCGCCAGCAGCCAAGATCGGGAGGGCCCACCGATTAATTCACCCCTCCACTTT	CASSQDREGPPINSPLHF
TRBV7-8	TRBJ2-7	.	once	TGTGCCAGCAGCTTAGTCGGGAAGATTCAGTACTTC	CASSLVGKIQYF
TRBV7-2	TRBJ2-5	.	.	TGTGCCAGCAGCTCGGGACCGTATACCTTTGAGACCCAGTACTTC	CASSSGPYTFETQYF
TRBV12-3/TRBV12-4	TRBJ1-2	.	.	TGTGCCAGCAGTTTAGTCCAGGGCCTCTATGGCTACACCTTC	CASSLVQGLYGYTF
TRBV7-8	TRBJ1-5	TRBD1	.	TGTGCCAGCAGCTCCGGACAGGGGGCCGTTGGCAGGCAGCCCCAGCATTTT	CASSSGQGAVGRQPQHF
TRBV28	TRBJ2-7	.	.	TGTGCCAGCAGTTTCGGGGAGGTTAGCTACGAGCAGTACTTC	CASSFGEVSYEQYF
TRBV7-2	TRBJ1-4	.	.	TGTGCCAGCAGCTTAACAACAACAACTAATGAAAAACTGTTTTTT	CASSLTTTTNEKLFF
TRBV29-1	TRBJ1-1	.	.	TGCAGCGTTGGGGGGCAGACCACTGAAGCTTTCTTT	CSVGGQTTEAFF
TRBV2	TRBJ2-5	.	.	TGTGCCAGCAACTACCACGAGACCCAGTACTTC	CASNYHETQYF
TRBV6-5	TRBJ2-7	TRBD1	.	TGTGCCAGTAAGGGACAGCCTTACAATGAGCAGTACTTC	CASKGQPYNEQYF
TRBV29-1	TRBJ1-4	.	.	TGCAGCGTGAATGGGGGAAGAGGTGAAAAACTGTTTTTT	CSVNGGRGEKLFF
TRBV15	TRBJ1-1	.	.	TGTGCCACCAGCAGAGACGTGAACACTGAAGCTTTCTTT	CATSRDVNTEAFF
TRBV27	TRBJ1-2	TRBD1	.	TGTGCCAGCAGTTACATTGACAGGGAAAACTACACCTTC	CASSYIDRENYTF
TRBV7-8	TRBJ2-5	.	few	TGTGCCAGCAGCGCCTTCGACAGTCAAGAGACCCAGTACTTC	CASSAFDSQETQYF
TRBV5-1	TRBJ1-2	TRBD1	.	TGCGCCAGCAGCCCAGGACAGGGGGGATCACTTGGCGGCTACACCTTC	CASSPGQGGSLGGYTF
TRBV7-2	TRBJ2-2	.	.	TGTGCCAGCAGCCCCACCGGGGAGCTGTTTTTT	CASSPTGELFF
TRBV28	TRBJ2-7	TRBD2	.	TGTGCCAGCAGTTTATTGGGTCGGGGAGGGGAGCAGTACTTC	CASSLLGRGGEQYF
TRBV5-1	TRBJ2-1	TRBD1	few	TGCGCCAGCAGCCCTGACAGGGGGCTTAACAATGAGCAGTTCTTC	CASSPDRGLNNEQFF
TRBV6-2/TRBV6-3	TRBJ2-5	TRBD2	few	TGTGCCAGCAGTTACGGGGCTAGCGGGGGGGGACAAGAGACCCAGTACTTC	CASSYGASGGGQETQYF
TRBV12-3/TRBV12-4	TRBJ2-5	.	few	TGTGCCAGCAGAGCCAGTAGGGGAAACCAAGAGACCCAGTACTTC	CASRASRGNQETQYF
TRBV6-5	TRBJ2-3	.	.	TGTGCCAGCGGTTTAGGGGCCACTAGAGGAGATACGCAGTATTTT	CASGLGATRGDTQYF
TRBV10-3	TRBJ2-5	.	.	TGTGCCATCGGGAAAGGGGCAGGGGCAACGGAGACCCAGTACTTC	CAIGKGAGATETQYF
TRBV6-5	TRBJ1-5	.	.	TGTGCCAGCAGCCCCGGACCGCCTCAGCCCCAGCATTTT	CASSPGPPQPQHF